The 11 T cell receptor beta chains presented below share a single source sample, sequenced in a study of blood T cell repertoires in COVID-19. TCRdb's table, derived via immunoSEQ multiplex PCR, lists solely in-frame clones and lacks some. The data show 150,000 to 200,000 clones, approximately 80% seen once. Sequenced material: peripheral blood. Every receptor here comes from a man in his sixties with COVID-19, enrolled during active disease.

V is TRBV27 and J is TRBJ1-1; D is uncertain. The germline V gene has CDR1 MNHEY and CDR2 SMNVEV (reference sequence). The CDR3 spans 13 residues. With 2 bases removed from V and 2 bases from J, the gap between germline ends came to 6 bases. The CDR3 sequence is CASSLRSNTEAFF. The CDR3 DNA sequence: TGTGCCAGCAGTTTACGGTCTAACACTGAAGCTTTCTTT.

This sequence joins TRBV5-6 and TRBJ1-4; D gene ambiguous. CDR3 length: 16 amino acids. Trimming stripped 1 base from V and 8 bases from J, with 18 bases between. Germline CDR1 is SGHDT and CDR2 is YYEEEE. This chain's CDR3 is CASSLRGNPVREKLFF. The CDR3 region has the DNA TGTGCCAGCAGCTTGAGAGGGAACCCGGTACGGGAAAAACTGTTTTTT. The full variable domain, in which reference TRBV5-6 and TRBJ1-4 provide the parts outside the CDR3, is DAGVTQSPTHLIKTRGQQVTLRCSPKSGHDTVSWYQQALGQGPQFIFQYYEEEERQRGNFPDRFSGHQFPNYSSELNVNALLLGDSALYLCASSLRGNPVREKLFFGSGTQLSVL.

The chain recombines TRBV28 with TRBJ2-3; 10 bases are a match to TRBD2. The germline CDR1 and CDR2 sequences are MDHEN and SYDVKM. This CDR3 has 15 residues. The J segment lost 6 bases and the V segment lost 7 bases, leaving 10 bases of the junction unmatched. The CDR3 spells CASTPLAGGPDTQYF. CDR3 DNA: TGTGCCAGCACCCCCTTAGCGGGAGGCCCCGATACGCAGTATTTT.

This clone was seen a handful of times. The sample holds other DNA sequences that translate to the same CDR3. V gene TRBV30 combines with J gene TRBJ2-7, with D perhaps TRBD1 (5 bases). CDR1 is GTSNPN, CDR2 SVGIG, per germline (reference sequence). CDR3 length: 13 amino acids. The V gene lost 0 bases and the J gene lost 1 base, with 7 bases spanning the gap. The CDR3 reads CAWSVGHSYEQYF. DNA of the CDR3: TGTGCCTGGAGTGTAGGACATTCCTACGAGCAGTACTTC.

The rearrangement joins TRBV25-1 to TRBJ1-2; D is undetermined. Trimming shortened V by 1 base and J by 2 bases, and 8 bases separated the two germline ends. Germline V gene sequence: CDR1 MGHDK, CDR2 SYGVNS. The CDR3 is made up of 14 amino acids. The CDR3 DNA is TGTGCCAGCAGTGAATTCGGGGAGAACTATGGCTACACCTTC. It specifies CASSEFGENYGYTF.

The table lists this clone with a count of one. This chain connects TRBV10-3 to TRBJ1-1; TRBD1 aligns across 8 bases. V was clipped by 10 bases and J by 2 bases; unmatched bases: 9. The length of the CDR3 is 14 residues. Germline CDR1 is ENHRY and CDR2 is SYGVKD. CDR3 coding DNA: TGTGCCACCCGCCCCGGGACAGGTAACACTGAAGCTTTCTTT. Translated, it gives CATRPGTGNTEAFF.

The chain employs TRBV18 and TRBJ1-1; perhaps TRBD1 as D (6 bases). Germline CDR1 is KGHSH and CDR2 is LQKENI. V lost 4 bases and J lost 3, with 15 bases in between. The CDR3 covers 15 residues. The DNA of the CDR3 is TGTGCCAGCTCACTAGGAACAGGGTTGGACACTGAAGCTTTCTTT. Residues: CASSLGTGLDTEAFF.

The gene calls are TRBV6-6 and TRBJ1-1; a weak D match, TRBD1 (6 bases). Germline V gives CDR1 MNHNY, CDR2 SVGAGI (reference sequence). Trimming stripped 6 bases from V and 1 base from J, with 12 bases between. CDR3 length: 14 amino acids. The CDR3 coding sequence is TGTGCCAGCAGCCACGGACAGAGGAACACTGAAGCTTTCTTT. It codes for CASSHGQRNTEAFF.

V is TRBV6-2 or TRBV6-3 and J is TRBJ2-7; 10 positions agree with TRBD1. The V and J ends lost 5 bases and 4 bases, in that order; junction bases with no gene match: 5. The CDR3 spans 14 residues. The germline CDR1 and CDR2 sequences are MNHEY and SVGEGT. In nucleotides, the CDR3 is TGTGCCAGCAGTACGGGACAGGGGATTTACGAGCAGTACTTC. Encoded protein: CASSTGQGIYEQYF.

The chain is built from TRBV28 and TRBJ1-4, with unresolved D. This CDR3 spans 13 amino acids. The germline V gene encodes CDR1 MDHEN and CDR2 SYDVKM. The V gene lost 6 bases and the J gene lost 5 bases, with 10 bases spanning the gap. CDR3 amino acids: CASRSGSNEKLFF. DNA for the CDR3: TGTGCCAGCAGATCCGGGTCGAATGAAAAACTGTTTTTT. Combining the CDR3 with reference TRBV28 and TRBJ1-4 gives the whole variable domain DVKVTQSSRYLVKRTGEKVFLECVQDMDHENMFWYRQDPGLGLRLIYFSYDVKMKEKGDIPEGYSVSREKKERFSLILESASTNQTSMYLCASRSGSNEKLFFGSGTQLSVL.

CDR3 sequence reads: CASSAGGDQPQHF. The CDR3 region has the DNA TGTGCCAGCAGCGCAGGGGGAGATCAGCCCCAGCATTTT. The chain carries TRBV9 and TRBJ1-5, with 7 bases fitting TRBD1. The CDR3 runs 13 residues. With 3 bases clipped from V and 5 bases from J, the junction kept 2 bases outside the gene matches. CDR1 SGDLS and CDR2 YYNGEE come from the germline V gene.